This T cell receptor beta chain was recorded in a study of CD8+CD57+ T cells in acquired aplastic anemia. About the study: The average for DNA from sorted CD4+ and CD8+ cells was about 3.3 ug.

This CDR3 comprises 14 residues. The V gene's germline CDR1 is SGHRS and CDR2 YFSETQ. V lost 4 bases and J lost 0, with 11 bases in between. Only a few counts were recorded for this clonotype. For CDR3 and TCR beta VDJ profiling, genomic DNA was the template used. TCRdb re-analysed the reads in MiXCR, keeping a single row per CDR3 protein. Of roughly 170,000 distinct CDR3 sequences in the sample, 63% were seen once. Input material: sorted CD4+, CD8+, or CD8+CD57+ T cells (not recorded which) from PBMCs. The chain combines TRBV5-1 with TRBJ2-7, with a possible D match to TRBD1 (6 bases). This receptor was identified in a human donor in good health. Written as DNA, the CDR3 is TGCGCCAGCAGCACCACAGGGTCCTCCTACGAGCAGTACTTC. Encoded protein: CASSTTGSSYEQYF.